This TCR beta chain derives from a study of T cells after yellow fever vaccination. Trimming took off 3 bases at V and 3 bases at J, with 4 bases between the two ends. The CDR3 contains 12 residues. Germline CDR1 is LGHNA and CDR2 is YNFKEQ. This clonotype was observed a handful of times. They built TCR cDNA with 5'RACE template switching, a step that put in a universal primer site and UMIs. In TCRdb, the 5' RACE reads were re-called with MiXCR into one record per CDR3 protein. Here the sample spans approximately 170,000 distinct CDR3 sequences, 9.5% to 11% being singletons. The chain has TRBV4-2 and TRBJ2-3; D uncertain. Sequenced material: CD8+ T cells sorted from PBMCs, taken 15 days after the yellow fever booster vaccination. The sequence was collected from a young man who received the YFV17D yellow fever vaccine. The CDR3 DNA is TGTGCCAGCAGCCAGGCTACAGATACGCAGTATTTT. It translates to CASSQATDTQYF.